Below, 27 T cell receptor beta chains from the same sample are listed, as sequenced in a study of T cell responses to AZD1222 COVID-19 vaccine. Clones were sequenced by immunoSEQ multiplex PCR, and TCRdb holds only the in-frame ones, with some missing. The sample lists about 30,000 clones; roughly nine tenths were seen once. The sequenced sample was peripheral blood, obtained on day 0 of AZD1222 vaccination. All receptors derive from an adult in good health.

The chain joins TRBV2 to TRBJ1-2; D is unresolved. This CDR3 has 12 residues. Germline loops: CDR1 SNHLY, CDR2 FYNNEI. The ends were cut back, 5 bases at V and 4 bases at J, with 8 bases in the middle. The CDR3 loop reads CASSSSSYGYTF. The CDR3 DNA follows: TGTGCCAGCAGTAGTTCCTCCTATGGCTACACCTTC.

The V and J genes are TRBV13 and TRBJ2-7, with D uncertain. Trimming removed 4 bases at V and 4 bases at J, with 8 bases between. Germline V lookup: CDR1 PRHDT, CDR2 FYEKMQ (reference sequence). CDR3 length: 12 residues. CDR3 sequence reads: CASSSDGYEQYF. Here the CDR3 DNA reads TGTGCCAGCAGCTCGGACGGATACGAGCAGTACTTC.

This clone was detected only once. The chain recombines TRBV27 with TRBJ1-1; 9 bases fit TRBD1. The V segment lost 0 bases and the J segment 1 base; nucleotides outside the gene matches: 9. This CDR3 has 18 amino acids. Germline V gene lookup returns CDR1 MNHEY and CDR2 SMNVEV (reference sequence). The CDR3 region is CASSLSTRDRGRNTEAFF. The CDR3 DNA reads as TGTGCCAGCAGTTTATCGACCCGTGACAGGGGGAGGAACACTGAAGCTTTCTTT.

This chain joins TRBV7-2 and TRBJ1-2; D gene unclear. CDR1 and CDR2 (germline): SGHTA, FQGNSA. Trimming took off 6 bases at V and 8 bases at J, with 13 bases between the two ends. The CDR3 covers 12 residues. CDR3 DNA sequence: TGTGCCAGCAGTTTTTCGGAAGACGGCTACACCTTC. It specifies CASSFSEDGYTF.

This rearrangement joins TRBV11-2 to TRBJ1-3, with a weak D call TRBD1 (5 bases). This CDR3 is built from 16 residues. Trimming took 5 bases from V and 0 from J, leaving 14 bases between them. In germline, CDR1 is SGHAT, CDR2 FQNNGV. The CDR3 reads CASSKGGHSSGNTIYF. CDR3 bases: TGTGCCAGCAGCAAAGGCGGACACAGCTCTGGAAACACCATATATTTT.

Relative to its sample, this clone is medium-sized. This rearrangement joins TRBV20-1 to TRBJ2-3; D may match TRBD1 or TRBD2 (6 bases each). Germline assignment: CDR1 DFQATT and CDR2 SNEGSKA (reference sequence). The V end lost 3 bases, the J end lost 4 bases, and 14 bases lay between the germline ends. The CDR3 runs 14 residues. CDR3 DNA: TGCAGTGCTAGTGACCGGGGGCCGGCAGATACGCAGTATTTT. Amino acid sequence: CSASDRGPADTQYF.

The count of this clone is one. The chain uses TRBV9 and TRBJ1-2; D gene uncertain. Trimming pared 4 bases from V and 8 bases from J, leaving 9 bases between. This CDR3 is 11 amino acids long. Germline V lookup: CDR1 SGDLS, CDR2 YYNGEE. CDR3 region: CASSPAKGYTF. CDR3 DNA: TGTGCCAGCAGCCCCGCGAAGGGCTACACCTTC.

J is TRBJ2-5 and V is TRBV7-8; no definite D call. The V gene lost 5 bases and the J gene lost 2 bases, with 6 bases spanning the gap. Germline lookup yields CDR1 SGHVS and CDR2 FQNEAQ. CDR3 length equals 12 residues. The CDR3 loop is CASSRPQETQYF. DNA for the CDR3: TGTGCCAGCAGCCGACCACAAGAGACCCAGTACTTC.

The chain has TRBV6-5 and TRBJ1-5; 7 nucleotides agree with TRBD1. The ends lost 6 bases at V and 3 bases at J; junction bases unmatched: 5. Per the germline V gene, CDR1 is MNHEY and CDR2 is SVGAGI. The CDR3 covers 14 residues. The CDR3 bases are TGTGCCAGCAGGGCCGACAGGGTCAATCAGCCCCAGCATTTT. It codes for CASRADRVNQPQHF.

This chain joins TRBV10-2 and TRBJ1-1; 11 bases are a match to TRBD1. J was trimmed by 4 bases and V by 6 bases; bases with no gene match: 10. The CDR3 has 16 amino acids. Germline V gene lookup returns CDR1 WSHSY and CDR2 SAAADI. The CDR3 is CASSRGTGGSSTEAFF. For the CDR3, the DNA is TGCGCCAGCAGCCGAGGGACAGGGGGGTCGAGCACTGAAGCTTTCTTT.

V gene TRBV7-9 combines with J gene TRBJ1-1; possible D gene TRBD1, 6 bases. Trimming removed 4 bases at V and 3 bases at J, with 15 bases between. Germline V gene data show CDR1 as SEHNR and CDR2 as FQNEAQ (reference sequence). The CDR3 length is 15 residues. Here the CDR3 DNA reads TGTGCCAGCAGCTCACGGGGGGCCCTACACACTGAAGCTTTCTTT. This sequence encodes CASSSRGALHTEAFF.

V usage is TRBV30 and J usage is TRBJ2-3, with TRBD2 matching 8 bases. The V segment lost 7 bases and the J segment 6 bases; nucleotides outside the gene matches: 9. The V gene's germline CDR1 is GTSNPN and CDR2 SVGIG (reference sequence). The length of the CDR3 is 13 residues. CDR3 bases: TGTGCCTTTCTAGGCGGGGGGCTGGATACGCAGTATTTT. It encodes CAFLGGGLDTQYF.

The rearrangement joins TRBV4-3 to TRBJ2-2, with TRBD1 matching 9 bases. The V gene's germline CDR1 is LGHNA and CDR2 YSLEER. Losses at the gene ends were 6 bases for V and 11 bases for J; bases not matched to a gene: 13. The CDR3 runs 15 residues. Here the CDR3 DNA reads TGCGCCAGCAGTCACATTGGGACAGGGACGAAAGAGCTGTTTTTT. Its protein product is CASSHIGTGTKELFF.

The chain uses TRBV5-4 and TRBJ1-2; tentative D call: TRBD1 (5 bases). Germline CDR1 SGHNT, CDR2 YYREEE (reference sequence). Trimming pared 0 bases from V and 4 bases from J, leaving 16 bases between. This CDR3 spans 16 amino acids. This CDR3 is CASSLAAAGKPYGYTF. The CDR3, as DNA: TGTGCCAGCAGCTTGGCCGCGGCAGGGAAACCCTATGGCTACACCTTC.

The rearrangement links TRBV11-2 to TRBJ2-7; D is uncertain. Germline-derived CDR1 and CDR2 are SGHAT and FQNNGV. The CDR3 has 17 amino acids. V gave up 5 bases and J gave up 0 bases, with 20 bases separating them. The CDR3 DNA follows: TGTGCCAGCAGCCGAGCTACGGGCCGCCTAACCTCCTACGAGCAGTACTTC. Translating it yields CASSRATGRLTSYEQYF.

The V gene is TRBV6-1, the J gene TRBJ1-3; D remains unclear. The CDR3 totals 15 residues. CDR1 is MNHNS, CDR2 SASEGT, per germline. V was shortened by 1 base and J by 0 bases, with 7 bases between the two germline ends. The CDR3 spells CASSEGVHSGNTIYF. For the CDR3, the DNA is TGTGCCAGCAGTGAAGGCGTACACTCTGGAAACACCATATATTTT.

The rearrangement links TRBV7-2 to TRBJ2-1, with D possibly TRBD2 on 5 matching bases. CDR1 is SGHTA and CDR2 is FQGNSA in the germline V gene. V lost 5 bases and J 4 bases, leaving 12 bases between the germline ends. The CDR3 covers 14 residues. The CDR3 coding sequence is TGTGCCAGCAGCCTGCTACGGACTTACAATGAGCAGTTCTTC. This codes for CASSLLRTYNEQFF.

V usage is TRBV6-6 and J usage is TRBJ2-3, with 11 bases aligning to TRBD2. The CDR3 runs to 16 residues. Germline values: CDR1 MNHNY, CDR2 SVGAGI (reference sequence). V was pared by 6 bases and J by 2 bases, with 7 bases of the junction left unmatched. The CDR3 loop reads CASRLTSGGATDTQYF. The CDR3 nucleotides are TGTGCCAGCAGGCTAACTAGCGGGGGAGCCACAGATACGCAGTATTTT.

The CDR3 coding sequence is TGTGCCAGCAGCCAAGGGTTTCAAAATAGCAATCAGCCCCAGCATTTT. It specifies CASSQGFQNSNQPQHF. This chain connects TRBV3-1 (or the pseudogene TRBV3-2) to TRBJ1-5; D gene unclear. Trimming stripped 1 base from V and 0 bases from J, with 10 bases between. The germline V gene has CDR1 LGHDT and CDR2 YNNKEL (reference sequence). CDR3 size: 16 residues.

J is TRBJ2-3 and V is TRBV18; a possible D gene is TRBD1 (5 bases). V dropped 4 bases and J dropped 0 bases, with 8 bases sitting between them. CDR3 length: 14 amino acids. Germline V lookup: CDR1 KGHSH, CDR2 LQKENI. CDR3 amino acids: CASSLRGSTDTQYF. In DNA form, the CDR3 reads TGTGCCAGCTCACTAAGGGGTAGCACAGATACGCAGTATTTT.

V usage is TRBV14 and J usage is TRBJ1-6; TRBD1 might be the D (5 bases). The V gene lost 0 bases and the J gene lost 4 bases, with 7 bases spanning the gap. The germline gives CDR1 SGHDN, CDR2 FVKESK. There are 15 residues in the CDR3. CDR3 bases: TGTGCCAGCAGCCAAGATACAGGTTATAATTCACCCCTCCACTTT. This gives the protein CASSQDTGYNSPLHF.

This chain joins TRBV5-1 and TRBJ1-1; D remains ambiguous. This CDR3 contains 14 residues. V lost 4 bases, J lost 6 bases, and 16 bases lay in between. Per germline, CDR1 SGHRS and CDR2 YFSETQ. CDR3 loop: CASSPGGLRAEAFF. The CDR3 nucleotides are TGCGCCAGCAGCCCTGGAGGCCTTAGGGCTGAAGCTTTCTTT.

In its sample, this clone was seen a few times. This sequence joins TRBV6-1 and TRBJ2-3; D is undetermined. Germline values: CDR1 MNHNS, CDR2 SASEGT. V was cut by 1 base and J by 1 base, with 0 bases left in between. The CDR3 loop spans 12 amino acids. Written as DNA, the CDR3 is TGTGCCAGCAGTGAAGGCACAGATACGCAGTATTTT. Amino acids: CASSEGTDTQYF.

The chain combines TRBV5-4 with TRBJ1-4, with D possibly TRBD1 on 6 matching bases. Trimming took 3 bases from V and 3 from J, leaving 9 bases between them. This CDR3 spans 14 amino acids. The V gene's germline CDR1 is SGHNT and CDR2 YYREEE (reference sequence). In DNA, the CDR3 is TGTGCCAGCAGCTCACAGGGATCTAATGAAAAACTGTTTTTT. Its protein is CASSSQGSNEKLFF.

The V and J genes are TRBV19 and TRBJ1-5; D is uncertain. V gave up 2 bases and J gave up 7 bases, with 18 bases separating them. The CDR3 is 16 residues long. Germline values: CDR1 LNHDA, CDR2 SQIVND (reference sequence). The CDR3 nucleotides are TGTGCCAGTAGTATAATATCGGGCAGTGCGAGACAGCCCCAGCATTTT. Translation: CASSIISGSARQPQHF.

The chain couples TRBV27 to TRBJ1-6; D is possibly TRBD1 (5 bases). The germline gives CDR1 MNHEY, CDR2 SMNVEV (reference sequence). There are 15 residues in the CDR3. V gave up 11 bases and J gave up 5 bases, with 19 bases separating them. The CDR3 DNA sequence: TGTGCCGCGGGGGGGGTCGGTAGTCATAATTCACCCCTCCACTTT. This gives the protein CAAGGVGSHNSPLHF.

The chain employs TRBV10-3 and TRBJ1-1; 10 bases map to TRBD1. The ends lost 7 bases at V and 11 bases at J; junction bases unmatched: 10. Germline lookup yields CDR1 ENHRY and CDR2 SYGVKD. This CDR3 spans 13 amino acids. This CDR3 reads CAITGDGQGEAFF. The CDR3 DNA sequence: TGTGCCATCACGGGGGACGGACAGGGGGAGGCTTTCTTT.